A single sample is the source of the 31 T cell receptor beta chains below, sequenced in a study of T cells after yellow fever vaccination. TCRdb reanalysed the 5' RACE reads using MiXCR and keeps one entry per CDR3 protein. In the table there are roughly 160,000 distinct CDR3 sequences, approximately 10% of which are singletons. The material sequenced was CD8+ T cells sorted from PBMCs, taken 45 days after the yellow fever booster vaccination. The source is a man aged 18 to 29 who received the YFV17D yellow fever vaccine.

J is TRBJ2-5 and V is TRBV3-1; D might be TRBD1 or TRBD2, each matching 5 bases. Germline values: CDR1 LGHDT, CDR2 YNNKEL (reference sequence). This CDR3 is built from 17 residues. The V end was cut by 2 bases, the J end by 3 bases, with 19 bases between. In DNA form, the CDR3 reads TGTGCCAGCAGCCAAACCCGGGGCCGGGGATGGGAAGAGACCCAGTACTTC. This codes for CASSQTRGRGWEETQYF.

This clonotype was recorded a few times. This rearrangement joins TRBV2 to TRBJ1-6, with 8 bases that match TRBD1. V shed 7 bases, J shed 10 bases, and the junction held 9 bases outside the gene matches. The V gene's germline CDR1 is SNHLY and CDR2 FYNNEI. The CDR3 totals 14 residues. In DNA form, the CDR3 reads TGTGCCAGCAAGCAGGGGGCGGCTTTCTCACCCCTCCACTTT. Encoded protein: CASKQGAAFSPLHF. The variable domain in full, with the rest retrieved from reference TRBV2 and TRBJ1-6, is EPEVTQTPSHQVTQMGQEVILRCVPISNHLYFYWYRQILGQKVEFLVSFYNNEISEKSEIFDDQFSVERPDGSNFTLKIRSTKLEDSAMYFCASKQGAAFSPLHFGNGTRLTVT.

This clonotype was picked up a small number of times. The V gene is TRBV10-3, the J gene TRBJ2-1; no clear D gene. The V end was cut by 3 bases, the J end by 2 bases, with 8 bases between. Looked up from germline, CDR1 is ENHRY and CDR2 is SYGVKD. This CDR3 spans 14 amino acids. The CDR3, as DNA: TGTGCCATCAGTGAATCCGGACCCTACAATGAGCAGTTCTTC. This sequence encodes CAISESGPYNEQFF.

The chain links TRBV29-1 to TRBJ1-5; D remains unclear. V lost 5 bases, J lost 3 bases, and 8 bases lay in between. The CDR3 has 12 residues. Germline CDR1 reads SQVTM; CDR2 reads ANQGSEA. CDR3 sequence (DNA): TGCAGCGTTAGCGAGTACAATCAGCCCCAGCATTTT. This sequence encodes CSVSEYNQPQHF.

This clonotype was counted ten times or more. V usage is TRBV21-1 and J usage is TRBJ2-7; the table's D call TRBD1 went unverified against the DNA. TRBV21-1 is classified as a pseudogene. CDR3 size: 15 residues. The CDR3 loop reads CASSSVDRHFYEQYV. CDR3 sequence (DNA): TGTGCCAGCAGCAGCGTCGACAGGCATTTCTACGAGCAGTACGTC.

This clonotype was observed a few times. The chain uses TRBV11-1 and TRBJ2-1; 9 bases fit TRBD2. The CDR3 sequence is 16 residues long. V lost 3 bases, J lost 4 bases, and 7 bases stayed unmatched. Looked up from germline, CDR1 is SGHAT and CDR2 is FQDESV (reference sequence). The CDR3 bases are TGTGCCAGCAGCTTCCGAGGTAGCGGGAGATACAATGAGCAGTTCTTC. It specifies CASSFRGSGRYNEQFF. The whole variable domain, filled in from reference TRBV11-1 and TRBJ2-1, reads EAEVAQSPRYKITEKSQAVAFWCDPISGHATLYWYRQILGQGPELLVQFQDESVVDDSQLPKDRFSAERLKGVDSTLKIQPAELGDSAMYLCASSFRGSGRYNEQFFGPGTRLTVL.

V usage is TRBV27 and J usage is TRBJ1-4; maybe TRBD1 (5 bases). The V gene lost 6 bases and the J gene lost 3 bases, with 8 bases spanning the gap. The CDR3 length is 13 residues. From germline, CDR1 is MNHEY and CDR2 SMNVEV (reference sequence). The DNA of the CDR3 is TGTGCCAGCAGACGGGGCTCTAATGAAAAACTGTTTTTT. Translation gives CASRRGSNEKLFF.

The genes are TRBV30 and TRBJ1-1, with no clear D. Deletions cut 7 bases from V and 6 bases from J, with 9 bases between. The CDR3 totals 10 residues. Germline CDR1 GTSNPN, CDR2 SVGIG (reference sequence). The CDR3 here is CAFTDSEAFF. The CDR3 coding sequence is TGTGCCTTTACCGACTCTGAAGCTTTCTTT. The variable domain in full, completed from reference TRBV30 and TRBJ1-1, reads SQTIHQWPATLVQPVGSPLSLECTVEGTSNPNLYWYRQAAGRGLQLLFYSVGIGQISSEVPQNLSASRPQDRQFILSSKKLLLSDSGFYLCAFTDSEAFFGQGTRLTVV.

The V gene is TRBV5-6, the J gene TRBJ2-5; TRBD2 matches 11 bases. V shed 3 bases and J 3 bases; nucleotides not matched to a gene: 4. Per the germline V gene, CDR1 is SGHDT and CDR2 is YYEEEE. CDR3 size: 15 residues. The CDR3 spells CASSSGGLAEETQYF. The CDR3 nucleotides read TGTGCCAGCAGCTCCGGGGGACTAGCGGAAGAGACCCAGTACTTC.

The rearrangement uses TRBV27 and TRBJ2-5; D possibly corresponds to TRBD1 (6 bases). Trimming cost V 6 bases and J 0 bases, with 20 bases left between them. CDR1 and CDR2 from the germline V gene are MNHEY and SMNVEV (reference sequence). The CDR3 is 17 residues long. CDR3 sequence (DNA): TGTGCCAGCAGCCGGAATATGCAGGGGTTCTACCAAGAGACCCAGTACTTC. Amino acid sequence: CASSRNMQGFYQETQYF.

This clonotype showed up many times. The gene calls are TRBV29-1 and TRBJ2-3; 15 positions agree with TRBD2. This CDR3 comprises 17 residues. Germline V gene data show CDR1 as SQVTM and CDR2 as ANQGSEA. The V segment lost 1 base and the J segment 3 bases; nucleotides outside the gene matches: 5. The DNA for the CDR3 is TGCAGCGTTGAAGCTTGGACTAGCGGGGGGGCAACAGATACGCAGTATTTT. Protein: CSVEAWTSGGATDTQYF.

The V and J genes are TRBV29-1 and TRBJ2-3; D unresolved. V was shortened by 1 base and J by 2 bases, with 7 bases between the two germline ends. The germline V gene encodes CDR1 SQVTM and CDR2 ANQGSEA. The CDR3 extends over 13 amino acids. The CDR3 loop reads CSVEGQFTDTQYF. The DNA of the CDR3 is TGCAGCGTTGAAGGCCAGTTCACAGATACGCAGTATTTT.

This clonotype was seen only a few times. The V gene is TRBV7-8, the J gene TRBJ1-1; D gene uncertain. V shed 0 bases and J shed 1 base, with 12 bases lying between them. CDR1 and CDR2 from the germline V gene are SGHVS and FQNEAQ. This CDR3 has 16 residues. CDR3 protein: CASSLASDRRNTEAFF. The CDR3 DNA reads TGTGCCAGCAGCTTAGCGTCCGACCGACGGAACACTGAAGCTTTCTTT.

This clonotype has at least ten counts. The chain links TRBV4-1 to TRBJ2-1, with D possibly called TRBD1 or TRBD2 (6 bases each). The germline V gene has CDR1 MGHRA and CDR2 YSYEKL. V dropped 0 bases and J dropped 0 bases, with 9 bases sitting between them. The CDR3 covers 16 residues. The CDR3 DNA sequence: TGCGCCAGCAGCCAAGATACGGGGGCCTCCTACAATGAGCAGTTCTTC. Residues: CASSQDTGASYNEQFF.

The chain links TRBV3-1 to TRBJ1-4; tentatively, D is TRBD1 (5 bases). From germline, CDR1 is LGHDT and CDR2 YNNKEL (reference sequence). V was pared by 9 bases and J by 5 bases, with 10 bases between. The CDR3 is 12 residues long. DNA of the CDR3: TGTGCCAGTTGCAGGGTGAATGAAAAACTGTTTTTT. This encodes CASCRVNEKLFF.

This clonotype was recorded at least ten times. The gene calls are TRBV7-2 and TRBJ2-1, with a weak D call TRBD1 (6 bases). The ends were cut back, 3 bases at V and 6 bases at J, with 12 bases in the middle. This CDR3 has 14 amino acids. Per germline, CDR1 SGHTA and CDR2 FQGNSA. Here the CDR3 DNA reads TGTGCCAGCAGCTTCCCAACAGGGAGCAATGAGCAGTTCTTC. Its translation: CASSFPTGSNEQFF.

This sequence joins TRBV10-3 and TRBJ2-3; D unresolved. V lost 6 bases and J lost 2, with 15 bases in between. Looked up from germline, CDR1 is ENHRY and CDR2 is SYGVKD. The CDR3 is 15 amino acids. For the CDR3, the DNA is TGTGCCATCAGCTTTGACGGAGAATACACAGATACGCAGTATTTT. Protein sequence: CAISFDGEYTDTQYF.

The chain links TRBV19 to TRBJ1-2; D gene ambiguous. Germline V CDR1 and CDR2: LNHDA, SQIVND (reference sequence). There are 14 residues in the CDR3. The ends were cut back, 1 base at V and 2 bases at J, with 8 bases in the middle. CDR3 coding DNA: TGTGCCAGTAGTATAGTGCCCCTCAACTATGGCTACACCTTC. Residues: CASSIVPLNYGYTF. Together with reference TRBV19 and TRBJ1-2, the CDR3 gives the full variable domain: DGGITQSPKYLFRKEGQNVTLSCEQNLNHDAMYWYRQDPGQGLRLIYYSQIVNDFQKGDIAEGYSVSREKKESFPLTVTSAQKNPTAFYLCASSIVPLNYGYTFGSGTRLTVV.

This clonotype was detected a few times. This sequence joins TRBV3-1 and TRBJ2-3; 8 bases map to TRBD2. Germline assignment: CDR1 LGHDT and CDR2 YNNKEL (reference sequence). The CDR3 contains 17 residues. The V and J ends lost 4 bases and 1 base, in that order; junction bases with no gene match: 10. This CDR3 is CASSPGLSGGRTDTQYF. CDR3 coding DNA: TGTGCCAGCAGCCCCGGACTAAGCGGGGGTCGCACAGATACGCAGTATTTT.

This clonotype was counted a few times. V is TRBV4-1 and J is TRBJ2-1, with 7 bases aligning to TRBD1. The CDR3 totals 17 residues. The germline V gene encodes CDR1 MGHRA and CDR2 YSYEKL. V trimming: 4 bases; J trimming: 1 base; junction bases outside the gene matches: 10. The CDR3 sequence: CASSLTRQGGSYNEQFF. CDR3 DNA: TGCGCCAGCAGCCTGACTCGACAGGGTGGATCCTACAATGAGCAGTTCTTC.

CDR3 loop: CASSQVGGLNEKLFF. The CDR3, as DNA: TGTGCCAGCAGCCAAGTTGGGGGCCTTAATGAAAAACTGTTTTTT. The V and J genes are TRBV4-2 and TRBJ1-4, with a possible D match to TRBD1 (6 bases). Germline V CDR1 and CDR2: LGHNA, YNFKEQ. Trimming removed 1 base at V and 4 bases at J, with 10 bases between. The CDR3 totals 15 residues.

J is TRBJ1-5 and V is TRBV12-3 or TRBV12-4; TRBD1 matches at 7 bases. The CDR3 spans 15 residues. With 6 bases clipped from V and 2 bases from J, the junction kept 7 bases outside the gene matches. CDR3 in amino acids: CASSWTGGGNQPQHF. DNA of the CDR3: TGTGCCAGCAGCTGGACAGGCGGTGGCAATCAGCCCCAGCATTTT.

This clonotype occurred many times. The rearrangement joins TRBV6-2 or TRBV6-3 to TRBJ1-2, with a possible D match to TRBD1 (6 bases). This CDR3 region has 16 residues. V lost 5 bases, J lost 0 bases, and 16 bases lay in between. Germline values: CDR1 MNHEY, CDR2 SVGEGT. The DNA for the CDR3 is TGTGCCAGCAGTCCGGAGGGGGTTTACACTAACTATGGCTACACCTTC. It specifies CASSPEGVYTNYGYTF.

The sample holds a few counts of this clonotype. The V and J genes are TRBV7-6 and TRBJ2-3, with D maybe TRBD2 (7 bases). The CDR3 length is 15 residues. With 1 base removed from V and 4 bases from J, the gap between germline ends came to 12 bases. Germline V gene sequence: CDR1 SGHVS, CDR2 FNYEAQ. CDR3 sequence reads: CASSLVGGLPDTQYF. DNA for the CDR3: TGTGCCAGCAGCTTAGTCGGGGGGCTGCCAGATACGCAGTATTTT.

This sequence joins TRBV9 and TRBJ2-1; D is ambiguous. Germline loops: CDR1 SGDLS, CDR2 YYNGEE. V lost 3 bases, J lost 9 bases, and 13 bases lay in between. The CDR3 extends over 13 amino acids. CDR3 protein: CASSAPPGPEQFF. The CDR3 coding sequence is TGTGCCAGCAGCGCCCCCCCGGGCCCTGAGCAGTTCTTC.

This clonotype was picked up a small number of times. The chain recombines TRBV28 with TRBJ2-7, with D maybe TRBD1 (6 bases). Germline V gene lookup returns CDR1 MDHEN and CDR2 SYDVKM. The CDR3 has 14 residues. Between the trimmed V and J ends, which lost 5 bases and 2 bases, there was a span of 13 bases. The CDR3 sequence is CASSTQGWPYEQYV. CDR3 nucleotide sequence: TGTGCCAGCAGTACCCAGGGGTGGCCCTACGAGCAGTACGTC.

At least ten counts were recorded for this clonotype. The chain uses TRBV15 and TRBJ2-7; maybe TRBD1 (5 bases). CDR1 and CDR2 from the germline V gene are LNHNV and YYDKDF (reference sequence). V was trimmed by 0 bases and J by 4 bases, leaving 10 bases between them. This CDR3 spans 14 amino acids. The CDR3 DNA reads TGTGCCACCAGCAGAGATAGGGGTCGGTACGAGCAGTACTTC. Protein: CATSRDRGRYEQYF.

The chain couples TRBV7-9 to TRBJ2-5, with D possibly being TRBD1 (6 bases). V lost 5 bases and J lost 5, with 15 bases in between. CDR1 and CDR2 from the germline V gene are SEHNR and FQNEAQ (reference sequence). The CDR3 contains 14 residues. CDR3 sequence: CASSKSGGGETQYF. The CDR3 DNA reads TGTGCCAGCAGCAAAAGTGGGGGCGGGGAGACCCAGTACTTC.

This clonotype was picked up a small number of times. The chain is built from TRBV5-6 and TRBJ2-6; possible D gene TRBD2, 6 bases. V was trimmed by 4 bases and J by 9 bases, leaving 17 bases between them. The CDR3 is 15 amino acids. Germline loops: CDR1 SGHDT, CDR2 YYEEEE. The CDR3 spells CASSTAEGEVNVLTF. In DNA, the CDR3 is TGTGCCAGCAGCACCGCGGAAGGGGAGGTCAACGTCCTGACTTTC.

This clonotype was detected only a few times. V and J are TRBV5-1 and TRBJ2-3; D call uncertain. This CDR3 is 14 amino acids long. With 4 bases removed from V and 0 bases from J, the gap between germline ends came to 9 bases. CDR1 is SGHRS and CDR2 is YFSETQ in the germline V gene. CDR3 nucleotide sequence: TGCGCCAGCAGCGCCGATCCAAGCACAGATACGCAGTATTTT. Its translation is CASSADPSTDTQYF.

The chain has TRBV9 and TRBJ1-1, with no clear D. V was cut by 3 bases and J by 4 bases, with 10 bases left in between. Germline loops: CDR1 SGDLS, CDR2 YYNGEE. This CDR3 contains 13 residues. CDR3 nucleotides: TGTGCCAGCAGCGCTCAGGCGTCCACTGAAGCTTTCTTT. Residues: CASSAQASTEAFF.